The clone carrying this T cell receptor beta chain appeared a few times. This entry is derived from a study of blood T cells in healthy people across ages. It was with a sample-barcoded 5' primer and a J-beta primer mix that a second PCR of roughly 7 to 12 cycles was run. Using its own MiXCR run on the 5' RACE reads, TCRdb lists one record per CDR3 protein. The sample records more than 450,000 distinct CDR3 sequences, about 25% being singletons. Every donor provided around 10 milliliters of peripheral blood. CDR1 MNHEY and CDR2 SMNVEV come from the germline V gene (reference sequence). This CDR3 spans 12 amino acids. V lost 8 bases to trimming and J lost 6 bases, with 14 bases between them. The data were also submitted as part of a second study, on T cells of mothers and their children.

The V gene is TRBV27, the J gene TRBJ2-7; D not resolved. The sequenced sample was blood. This TCR derives from a boy between 2 and 10 years old in good health. The CDR3 DNA reads TGTGCCAGCCGGGCCGCGGTCGGCGAGCAGTACTTC. Amino acids: CASRAAVGEQYF.